One sample yielded the 22 T cell receptor beta chains listed below, sequenced in a study of early T cells in non-severe SARS-CoV-2 infection. Each CDR3 protein gets one entry after TCRdb re-called the 5' RACE reads with MiXCR. This sample has approximately 35,000 distinct CDR3 sequences; 3.5% to 5% occur once, and the top ten carry 5.9%. Sequencing was carried out using whole blood. These receptors were collected from an adult who was a healthcare worker with PCR-confirmed SARS-CoV-2 infection or an uninfected control (not recorded which).

This clonotype has at least ten counts. The genes are TRBV3-1 and TRBJ2-1, with D maybe TRBD1 (6 bases). Germline V gene sequence: CDR1 LGHDT, CDR2 YNNKEL (reference sequence). The CDR3 covers 14 residues. V lost 0 bases to trimming and J lost 6 bases, with 9 bases between them. Written as DNA, the CDR3 is TGTGCCAGCAGCCAAGATCAGGGGTTCAATGAGCAGTTCTTC. It translates to CASSQDQGFNEQFF.

The chain uses TRBV20-1 and TRBJ2-1; the match to TRBD2 covers 9 bases. The V gene end was trimmed by 5 bases and the J gene end by 0 bases; junction bases not matched to a gene: 8. CDR1 DFQATT and CDR2 SNEGSKA come from the germline V gene (reference sequence). The CDR3 length is 16 residues. The CDR3 coding sequence is TGCAGTGCTTATAATCTAGCGGGGAGCTCCTACAATGAGCAGTTCTTC. Its protein is CSAYNLAGSSYNEQFF.

This clonotype was seen many times. CDR3 region: CASSQAQGDGYTF. CDR3 DNA sequence: TGCGCCAGCAGCCAAGCTCAGGGGGATGGCTACACCTTC. V is TRBV4-3 and J is TRBJ1-2, with TRBD1 matching 7 bases. Germline assignment: CDR1 LGHNA and CDR2 YSLEER. The CDR3 has 13 amino acids. Trimming removed 1 base from V and 6 bases from J; junction bases left unmatched: 2.

This clonotype was seen many times. The J gene is TRBJ2-6, the V gene TRBV5-6; 7 bases line up with TRBD1. This CDR3 is built from 16 residues. V lost 0 bases to trimming and J lost 4 bases; unmatched junction nucleotides: 4. Looked up from germline, CDR1 is SGHDT and CDR2 is YYEEEE. DNA for the CDR3: TGTGCCAGCAGCTTGGACAGGGGTCCCGGGGCCAACGTCCTGACTTTC. It yields the protein CASSLDRGPGANVLTF.

This clonotype was picked up many times. The J gene is TRBJ1-5, the V gene TRBV20-1; D may be TRBD1 (5 bases). V gave up 5 bases and J gave up 3 bases, with 11 bases separating them. The germline V gene has CDR1 DFQATT and CDR2 SNEGSKA (reference sequence). This CDR3 is 13 amino acids long. CDR3 sequence: CSAGGLSNQPQHF. The DNA for the CDR3 is TGCAGTGCTGGGGGGTTGTCCAATCAGCCCCAGCATTTT.

This clonotype was seen many times. The chain is built from TRBV7-6 and TRBJ1-1; weak D call: TRBD1 (6 bases). Trimming left V 0 bases short and J 6 bases short, with 8 bases between. The CDR3 covers 13 residues. Germline V CDR1 and CDR2: SGHVS, FNYEAQ. CDR3 nucleotide sequence: TGTGCCAGCAGCTTAGCGAGGGGGGCTGAAGCTTTCTTT. It yields the protein CASSLARGAEAFF.

This clonotype has at least ten counts. The V call is TRBV30, the J call TRBJ2-1, with TRBD1 as a possible D gene (5 bases). Trimming shortened V by 3 bases and J by 8 bases, and 11 bases separated the two germline ends. The V gene's germline CDR1 is GTSNPN and CDR2 SVGIG (reference sequence). The CDR3 contains 12 residues. The CDR3 DNA sequence: TGTGCCTGGAGCGGGCAGGGCGATGAGCAGTTCTTC. Its translation: CAWSGQGDEQFF.

The chain couples TRBV12-3 or TRBV12-4 to TRBJ2-3; tentative D call: TRBD1 (7 bases). V lost 5 bases and J lost 4, with 22 bases in between. The CDR3 has 17 amino acids. The CDR3 nucleotides are TGTGCCAGCAGTCTCAGAGGCGGAGGGGGCTTGGCAGATACGCAGTATTTT. Residues: CASSLRGGGGLADTQYF.

This clonotype was detected ten times or more. V and J are TRBV20-1 and TRBJ2-3; 7 positions agree with TRBD2. Germline trimming cut 1 base from V and 2 bases from J; bases unmatched to any gene: 3. The CDR3 is 14 residues long. Germline V gene lookup returns CDR1 DFQATT and CDR2 SNEGSKA (reference sequence). CDR3 DNA sequence: TGCAGTGCTAGAGTAGCGGGTTACACAGATACGCAGTATTTT. Amino acid sequence: CSARVAGYTDTQYF.

This clonotype turned up a few times. The V gene is TRBV11-2, the J gene TRBJ2-7; tentatively, D is TRBD1 (7 bases). V was cut by 7 bases and J by 0 bases, with 16 bases left in between. The CDR3 extends over 15 amino acids. In germline, CDR1 is SGHAT, CDR2 FQNNGV. The chain's CDR3 is CASTPGGTDSYEQYF. The CDR3 nucleotides read TGTGCCAGCACCCCCGGCGGGACAGACTCCTACGAGCAGTACTTC.

This clonotype has only a few counts. V usage is TRBV7-3 and J usage is TRBJ2-3; D possibly corresponds to TRBD2 (6 bases). Germline CDR1 is SGHTA and CDR2 is FQGTGA. This CDR3 has 13 residues. V was cut by 6 bases and J by 6 bases, with 13 bases left in between. The CDR3 sequence: CASSRDWGDTQYF. The CDR3 DNA sequence: TGTGCCAGCAGTAGGGACTGGGGGGATACGCAGTATTTT.

There are many counts of this clonotype. The chain uses TRBV2 and TRBJ2-1, with D possibly matching TRBD2 (5 bases). CDR1 is SNHLY, CDR2 FYNNEI, per germline. The CDR3 covers 14 residues. Trimming shortened V by 4 bases and J by 7 bases, and 14 bases separated the two germline ends. The DNA of the CDR3 is TGTGCCAGCAGTGTAGGAGACAAGCGGAATGAGCAGTTCTTC. Translation gives CASSVGDKRNEQFF.

This clonotype showed up many times. The chain employs TRBV2 and TRBJ2-5; 9 bases are shared with TRBD2. V trimming: 7 bases; J trimming: 5 bases; junction bases outside the gene matches: 2. The CDR3 has 12 residues. The germline V gene has CDR1 SNHLY and CDR2 FYNNEI. CDR3 DNA: TGTGCCAGCATGCTAGCGGGGGAGACCCAGTACTTC. Translated, it gives CASMLAGETQYF.

This clonotype was counted many times. The chain joins TRBV2 to TRBJ2-2; D is ambiguous. CDR3 length: 15 amino acids. The germline CDR1 and CDR2 sequences are SNHLY and FYNNEI. V lost 3 bases and J lost 7, with 15 bases in between. CDR3 DNA: TGTGCCAGCAGTGAGGATAAGTTCGGCAACGGGGAGCTGTTTTTT. Its translation: CASSEDKFGNGELFF.

This clonotype was observed at least ten times. This rearrangement joins TRBV20-1 to TRBJ2-1, with TRBD2 matching over 11 bases. V shed 2 bases and J 10 bases; nucleotides not matched to a gene: 7. This CDR3 is 14 amino acids long. Germline-derived CDR1 and CDR2 are DFQATT and SNEGSKA (reference sequence). The CDR3 sequence: CSARLAGGLDEQFF. The CDR3 bases are TGCAGTGCTAGATTAGCGGGGGGGCTAGACGAGCAGTTCTTC.

The chain links TRBV11-3 to TRBJ2-7; 7 bases match TRBD2. CDR3 length equals 16 residues. CDR1 SGHNT and CDR2 YENEEA come from the germline V gene. With V trimmed by 1 base and J by 1 base, 7 bases remained unmatched. The CDR3 loop is CASSLASGVNSYEQYF. The CDR3 nucleotides are TGTGCCAGCAGCTTAGCTAGCGGAGTCAATTCCTACGAGCAGTACTTC.

This clonotype came up many times. This sequence joins TRBV20-1 and TRBJ2-5; perhaps D is TRBD1 or TRBD2 (5 bases each). V shed 5 bases and J shed 7 bases, with 23 bases lying between them. The CDR3 spans 15 residues. CDR1 DFQATT and CDR2 SNEGSKA come from the germline V gene (reference sequence). The CDR3 nucleotides are TGCAGTGCTCACCCCCGGGACCAACCCAGACTGACCCAGTACTTC. Encoded protein: CSAHPRDQPRLTQYF.

This clonotype has at least ten counts. This chain links TRBV11-1 with TRBJ1-1, with D perhaps TRBD1 (5 bases). The CDR3 is 12 amino acids. V was shortened by 2 bases and J by 8 bases, with 9 bases between the two germline ends. Per the germline V gene, CDR1 is SGHAT and CDR2 is FQDESV (reference sequence). CDR3 residues: CASSLMTAEAFF. Written as DNA, the CDR3 is TGTGCCAGCAGCTTAATGACAGCGGAAGCTTTCTTT.

Ten or more counts support this clonotype. The CDR3 DNA reads as TGTGCCAGCAGTTACGGGGACAGGTCTCCCTACGAGCAGTACTTC. This sequence encodes CASSYGDRSPYEQYF. The J gene is TRBJ2-7, the V gene TRBV6-2 or TRBV6-3; TRBD1 matches 8 bases. V shed 2 bases and J 2 bases; nucleotides not matched to a gene: 5. This CDR3 spans 15 amino acids. Germline CDR1 is MNHEY and CDR2 is SVGEGT.

J is TRBJ1-2 and V is TRBV6-2 or TRBV6-3; 8 bases map to TRBD1. The V and J ends lost 7 bases and 2 bases, in that order; junction bases with no gene match: 6. The CDR3 covers 14 residues. CDR1 and CDR2 (germline): MNHEY, SVGEGT. This CDR3 is CASTIRTGNYGYTF. DNA for the CDR3: TGTGCCAGCACCATCCGGACAGGGAACTATGGCTACACCTTC.

Points on this clonotype: With a much larger clone just one base away, this may be a read error. The CDR3, as DNA: TGCAGCGTAGGGATACCGCCTGACTACGAGCAGTACTTC. This encodes CSVGIPPDYEQYF. The rearrangement joins TRBV29-1 to TRBJ2-7; D not certain. The CDR3 extends over 13 amino acids. The ends were cut back, 6 bases at V and 3 bases at J, with 15 bases in the middle. Germline-derived CDR1 and CDR2 are SQVTM and ANQGSEA.

Many counts were recorded for this clonotype. Written as DNA, the CDR3 is TGTGCCAGCAGACAGGGCCACAATGAGCAGTTCTTC. It yields the protein CASRQGHNEQFF. The genes are TRBV6-6 and TRBJ2-1, with D tentatively TRBD1 (6 bases). Per the germline V gene, CDR1 is MNHNY and CDR2 is SVGAGI (reference sequence). The CDR3 is 12 residues long. V lost 6 bases and J 5 bases, leaving 8 bases between the germline ends.